The T cell receptor beta chain described here comes from a study of blood T cell repertoires in COVID-19. At the level of the study: Whether acute or convalescent, the COVID-19 samples came from the United States, Italy and Spain.

Profiling relied on immunoSEQ multiplex PCR, and the TCRdb table lists in-frame clones only, not all of them. Of 9,500 to 15,000 clones detected, around 71% appear once; the ten largest clones hold 5% to 6.5%. The CDR3 spans 13 residues. Trimming pared 7 bases from V and 2 bases from J, leaving 9 bases between. Germline CDR1 WSHSY, CDR2 SAAADI. The rearrangement links TRBV10-2 to TRBJ1-5; maybe TRBD1 (6 bases). This receptor was identified in a man aged 55 to 70 with COVID-19, enrolled during active disease. Sequenced: peripheral blood. CDR3 sequence: CASTRGGNQPQHF. As DNA, the CDR3 is TGCGCCAGCACCAGGGGAGGCAATCAGCCCCAGCATTTT.